The rows below give T cell receptor beta chains drawn from one sample of a study of CD8 T cells in ankylosing spondylitis. TCRdb independently ran MiXCR on the 5' RACE reads; one entry per CDR3 protein. This sample carries 150,000 or so distinct CDR3 sequences, roughly 10% of them seen once, and the ten largest clones take approximately 15%. Material: blood, either unsorted or a sorted T cell fraction (not recorded which). These receptor sequences come from a female donor with ankylosing spondylitis or in good health (not recorded which). Both conserved end residues are part of each CDR3. The D gene is left open where the match is weak. Size is omitted from some rows. Given values are once, few, many or a class for expanded clones.

D gene: .
J gene: TRBJ2-2
V gene: TRBV10-2
clone size: .
CDR3 DNA: TGCGCCAGCAGTGACAGCGGGACCGGGGAGCTGTTTTTT
CDR3 protein: CASSDSGTGELFF

D gene: TRBD2
J gene: TRBJ2-1
V gene: TRBV27
clone size: few
CDR3 DNA: TGTGCCAGCAGTGCGGGGGGGCTTTCAAGAAAAAATGAGCAGTTCTTC
CDR3 protein: CASSAGGLSRKNEQFF

D gene: .
J gene: TRBJ1-5
V gene: TRBV6-5
clone size: many
CDR3 DNA: TGTGCCAGCAGTTACTCAGGGAGTCAGCCCCAGCATTTT
CDR3 protein: CASSYSGSQPQHF

D gene: .
J gene: TRBJ1-1
V gene: TRBV5-1
clone size: many
CDR3 DNA: TGCGCCAGCAGCTCAGGACGGATGAACACTGAAGCTTTCTTT
CDR3 protein: CASSSGRMNTEAFF

D gene: .
J gene: TRBJ2-3
V gene: TRBV12-3/TRBV12-4
clone size: many
CDR3 DNA: TGTGCCAGCAGTTTAACAATGAGCTTCCCGGATACGCAGTATTTT
CDR3 protein: CASSLTMSFPDTQYF

D gene: .
J gene: TRBJ1-1
V gene: TRBV4-3
clone size: many
CDR3 DNA: TGCGCCAGCAGCCAAAGGACGGGGACTGAAGCTTTCTTT
CDR3 protein: CASSQRTGTEAFF

D gene: TRBD2
J gene: TRBJ2-1
V gene: TRBV27
clone size: .
CDR3 DNA: TGTGCCAGCAGAGCGGGAGCCATCAATGAGCAGTTCTTC
CDR3 protein: CASRAGAINEQFF

D gene: .
J gene: TRBJ1-4
V gene: TRBV29-1
clone size: many
CDR3 DNA: TGCAGCGTTGGGGACCCCAATGAAAAACTGTTTTTT
CDR3 protein: CSVGDPNEKLFF

D gene: .
J gene: TRBJ1-2
V gene: TRBV4-3
clone size: few
CDR3 DNA: TGCGCCAGCAGCCAAGATCTAAGACAGATTATAGGCTACACCTTC
CDR3 protein: CASSQDLRQIIGYTF

D gene: .
J gene: TRBJ1-2
V gene: TRBV3-1
clone size: many
CDR3 DNA: TGTGCCAGCAGCCAAGATAAACAGGGTGGGGTCTATGGCTACACCTTC
CDR3 protein: CASSQDKQGGVYGYTF

D gene: .
J gene: TRBJ2-1
V gene: TRBV9
clone size: many
CDR3 DNA: TGTGCCAGCAGCCCGGCTAGCGAACAGTACAATGAGCAGTTCTTC
CDR3 protein: CASSPASEQYNEQFF

D gene: TRBD1
J gene: TRBJ1-2
V gene: TRBV10-2
clone size: .
CDR3 DNA: TGCGCCAGCAGTGAAGGGGGCTGGTTCTATGGCTACACCTTC
CDR3 protein: CASSEGGWFYGYTF

D gene: TRBD2
J gene: TRBJ2-1
V gene: TRBV29-1
clone size: many
CDR3 DNA: TGCAGCGTGGGACTAAATGAGCAGTTCTTC
CDR3 protein: CSVGLNEQFF

D gene: .
J gene: TRBJ2-1
V gene: TRBV27
clone size: few
CDR3 DNA: TGTGCCAGCAGTTCCGACTACAATGAGCAGTTCTTC
CDR3 protein: CASSSDYNEQFF

D gene: .
J gene: TRBJ2-5
V gene: TRBV3-1
clone size: few
CDR3 DNA: TGTGCCAGCAGCCAAGATAGATTCGCGGTTGGCGGGCTCGGGACCCAGTACTTC
CDR3 protein: CASSQDRFAVGGLGTQYF

D gene: TRBD1
J gene: TRBJ2-7
V gene: TRBV7-8
clone size: .
CDR3 DNA: TGTGCCAGCAGAGTCGGACAGGGGTACGAGCAGTACTTC
CDR3 protein: CASRVGQGYEQYF

D gene: TRBD2
J gene: TRBJ2-3
V gene: TRBV23-1
clone size: .
CDR3 DNA: TGCGCCAGCAGTCAATACAACCGGCAGCGGGACTTACAAGCCGGGAGCACAGATACGCAGTATTTT
CDR3 protein: CASSQYNRQRDLQAGSTDTQYF

D gene: TRBD1
J gene: TRBJ1-2
V gene: TRBV5-1
clone size: .
CDR3 DNA: TGCGCCAGCAGCTGGGACAGGGGCGAGAGGAACTATGGCTACACCTTC
CDR3 protein: CASSWDRGERNYGYTF

D gene: .
J gene: TRBJ2-3
V gene: TRBV12-3/TRBV12-4
clone size: few
CDR3 DNA: TGTGCCAGCAGTTATATGGGGGCAGATACGCAGTATTTT
CDR3 protein: CASSYMGADTQYF

D gene: TRBD1
J gene: TRBJ2-7
V gene: TRBV6-1
clone size: .
CDR3 DNA: TGTGCCAGCACCAAAGACAGGGCGGGCGAGCAGTACTTC
CDR3 protein: CASTKDRAGEQYF

D gene: TRBD1
J gene: TRBJ1-2
V gene: TRBV5-6
clone size: few
CDR3 DNA: TGTGCCAGCAGCTTACAGGGGGCTGAGAGGTCGGATGGCTACACCTTC
CDR3 protein: CASSLQGAERSDGYTF

D gene: TRBD2
J gene: TRBJ2-3
V gene: TRBV12-3/TRBV12-4
clone size: many
CDR3 DNA: TGTGCCAGCAGTCCTACCGGGACTAGCGGCACAGATACGCAGTATTTT
CDR3 protein: CASSPTGTSGTDTQYF

D gene: .
J gene: TRBJ2-3
V gene: TRBV11-2
clone size: .
CDR3 DNA: TGTGCCAGCAGCCTTGGCCCCAGGGGCGATACGCAGTATTTT
CDR3 protein: CASSLGPRGDTQYF

D gene: .
J gene: TRBJ1-1
V gene: TRBV6-2/TRBV6-3
clone size: few
CDR3 DNA: TGTGCCAGCAGTAGGACCAATGAAGCTTTCTTT
CDR3 protein: CASSRTNEAFF

D gene: TRBD2
J gene: TRBJ2-5
V gene: TRBV7-9
clone size: .
CDR3 DNA: TGTGCCAGCAGCTACAAGCGGGGCCGAGAGGAGACCCAGTACTTC
CDR3 protein: CASSYKRGREETQYF

D gene: .
J gene: TRBJ2-1
V gene: TRBV9
clone size: .
CDR3 DNA: TGTGCCAGCAGCGAGAGCGGTACCTACAATGAGCAGTTCTTC
CDR3 protein: CASSESGTYNEQFF

D gene: TRBD2
J gene: TRBJ2-1
V gene: TRBV9
clone size: .
CDR3 DNA: TGTGCCAGCAGCGTAGAAGGGACTAGCCCCTACAATGAGCAGTTCTTC
CDR3 protein: CASSVEGTSPYNEQFF

D gene: TRBD1
J gene: TRBJ2-1
V gene: TRBV20-1
clone size: many
CDR3 DNA: TGCAGTGCTAGATCTCTTCGGGGACAGGGCAATGAGCAGTTCTTC
CDR3 protein: CSARSLRGQGNEQFF

D gene: TRBD1
J gene: TRBJ1-5
V gene: TRBV6-2/TRBV6-3
clone size: few
CDR3 DNA: TGTGCCAGCAGTCCCCCCGGGACAGGCCCCAATCAGCCCCAGCATTTT
CDR3 protein: CASSPPGTGPNQPQHF